The rows below give T cell receptor beta chains drawn from one sample of a study of response to subunit inactivated influenza vaccine. TCRdb reprocessed the RT-PCR reads with MiXCR, giving one entry per CDR3 protein. The repertoire consists of about 570,000 distinct CDR3 sequences, with over 9% occurring once and the leading ten covering 11%. This sample also belongs to another study, concerning T cells expressing NK-cell markers.

Sequencing was performed on PBMCs from blood, taken on the day of vaccination. Source of these receptors: a man between 45 and 60 years old who received an inactivated influenza vaccine. The CDR3 runs from the conserved cysteine through the conserved F or W. A D gene is named only where the DNA matches it firmly. Not all rows give a size; the values are once, few, many and, for expanded clones, a class.

TRBV6-2/TRBV6-3,NA,13,NA,TRBJ1-1,CASSYSISAEAFF,TGTGCCAGCAGTTACTCGATCTCGGCTGAAGCTTTCTTT
TRBV6-5,NA,15,NA,TRBJ2-7,CASSYGGANYYEQYF,TGTGCCAGCAGTTACGGGGGAGCCAACTACTACGAGCAGTACTTC
TRBV20-1,NA,13,many,TRBJ1-2,CSAATQVGGGYTF,TGCAGTGCTGCGACACAGGTGGGGGGTGGCTACACCTTC
TRBV20-1,NA,10,NA,TRBJ2-3,CSATDPTQYF,TGCAGTGCAACGGACCCTACGCAGTATTTT
TRBV6-2/TRBV6-3,NA,17,NA,TRBJ1-1,CASSYPGRSLRDTEAFF,TGTGCCAGCAGTTACCCCGGACGGAGCTTGAGGGACACTGAAGCTTTCTTT
TRBV27,NA,14,few,TRBJ1-4,CASSFMGSREKLFF,TGTGCCAGCAGTTTCATGGGGTCGCGGGAAAAACTGTTTTTT
TRBV10-3,NA,17,few,TRBJ2-2,CAISDQIPGLPTGELFF,TGTGCCATCAGTGATCAAATCCCGGGACTTCCCACCGGGGAGCTGTTTTTT
TRBV29-1,TRBD2,15,NA,TRBJ2-1,CSVGGSGRTYNEQFF,TGCAGCGTTGGGGGTAGCGGGAGGACCTACAATGAGCAGTTCTTC
TRBV4-3,TRBD2,18,few,TRBJ2-7,CASSQDLAWTSLGYEQYF,TGCGCCAGCAGCCAAGATTTGGCCTGGACTAGTCTAGGCTACGAGCAGTACTTC
TRBV20-1,NA,14,many,TRBJ2-1,CSARYGSLGNEQFF,TGCAGTGCTAGATACGGATCACTAGGCAATGAGCAGTTCTTC
TRBV6-2/TRBV6-3,TRBD2,16,few,TRBJ2-1,CASSYSGLVSYNEQFF,TGTGCCAGCAGTTACTCGGGACTAGTATCCTACAATGAGCAGTTCTTC
TRBV20-1,NA,14,NA,TRBJ2-3,CSASPGTFTDTQYF,TGCAGTGCGAGTCCCGGGACCTTCACAGATACGCAGTATTTT
TRBV30,NA,14,NA,TRBJ2-7,CAWSLGSSSYEQYF,TGTGCCTGGAGCCTCGGATCTAGCTCCTACGAGCAGTACTTC
TRBV4-2,NA,16,NA,TRBJ2-7,CASSQDYGTVSYEQYF,TGTGCCAGCAGCCAAGATTACGGGACCGTATCCTACGAGCAGTACTTC
TRBV19,NA,14,NA,TRBJ2-7,CASSDRTVSYEQYF,TGTGCCAGTAGTGACAGGACGGTATCCTACGAGCAGTACTTC
TRBV5-6,TRBD1,17,NA,TRBJ2-6,CASSSKTGVGGANVLTF,TGTGCCAGCAGCTCAAAGACAGGGGTTGGTGGGGCCAACGTCCTGACTTTC
TRBV20-1,TRBD2,14,NA,TRBJ2-5,CSARVLAGVETQYF,TGCAGTGCTAGAGTACTAGCGGGAGTTGAGACCCAGTACTTC
TRBV29-1,TRBD1,13,NA,TRBJ2-7,CSVESDRGYEQYF,TGCAGCGTTGAATCGGACAGGGGCTACGAGCAGTACTTC
TRBV5-6,NA,17,NA,TRBJ2-3,CASSLAGRGFSTDTQYF,TGTGCCAGCAGCTTGGCCGGACGGGGGTTTAGCACAGATACGCAGTATTTT
TRBV9,TRBD1,17,few,TRBJ1-2,CASSVGDRSKANYGYTF,TGTGCCAGCAGCGTAGGGGACAGGAGTAAAGCTAACTATGGCTACACCTTC
TRBV19,TRBD2,16,many,TRBJ2-1,CASSIPGLAGWNEQFF,TGTGCCAGTAGTATCCCGGGTCTAGCGGGATGGAATGAGCAGTTCTTC
TRBV28,TRBD1,14,once,TRBJ2-7,CASSFQGEGDEQYF,TGTGCCAGCAGTTTTCAGGGGGAAGGGGACGAGCAGTACTTC
TRBV20-1,TRBD1,14,NA,TRBJ2-2,CSAQDRVYTGELFF,TGCAGTGCTCAGGACAGGGTGTACACCGGGGAGCTGTTTTTT
TRBV6-2/TRBV6-3,NA,13,few,TRBJ1-5,CASLGYSNQPQHF,TGTGCCAGCTTGGGGTATAGCAATCAGCCCCAGCATTTT
TRBV20-1,NA,14,few,TRBJ1-4,CSATDMTTNEKLFF,TGCAGTGCTACCGACATGACAACTAATGAAAAACTGTTTTTT
TRBV7-2,TRBD1,15,NA,TRBJ2-5,CASSLVPDRVKTQYF,TGTGCCAGCAGCTTGGTCCCGGACAGGGTAAAGACCCAGTACTTC
TRBV6-2/TRBV6-3,TRBD1,16,few,TRBJ1-5,CASSLTGVYSNQPQHF,TGTGCCAGCAGCCTAACAGGGGTCTATAGCAATCAGCCCCAGCATTTT
TRBV4-3,NA,14,few,TRBJ2-1,CASSQEILIIEQFF,TGCGCCAGCAGCCAAGAAATCCTCATTATTGAGCAGTTCTTC
TRBV20-1,NA,14,NA,TRBJ2-2,CSALREPNTGELFF,TGCAGTGCCTTACGGGAACCGAACACCGGGGAGCTGTTTTTT
TRBV30,TRBD2,14,NA,TRBJ2-7,CAWSGRGATYEQYF,TGTGCCTGGAGTGGGCGGGGGGCGACCTACGAGCAGTACTTC
TRBV11-2,NA,13,NA,TRBJ2-7,CASSLDLGGEQYF,TGTGCCAGCAGCTTAGATCTGGGGGGCGAGCAGTACTTC
TRBV5-1,NA,15,few,TRBJ2-6,CASSFSTGGANVLTF,TGCGCCAGCAGCTTTTCGACAGGTGGGGCCAACGTCCTGACTTTC
TRBV5-6,NA,16,NA,TRBJ1-6,CASSLWGIGINSPLHF,TGTGCCAGCAGCTTGTGGGGGATTGGCATAAATTCACCCCTCCACTTT
TRBV7-9,NA,16,NA,TRBJ2-7,CASSFRAEGNKYEQYF,TGTGCCAGCAGCTTTAGGGCCGAGGGGAATAAATACGAGCAGTACTTC
TRBV28,TRBD1,15,NA,TRBJ2-1,CASSFPGQGATEQFF,TGTGCCAGCAGTTTCCCAGGACAGGGGGCCACTGAGCAGTTCTTC
TRBV12-3/TRBV12-4,TRBD1,14,NA,TRBJ1-1,CASRRQGFGTEAFF,TGTGCCAGCAGGCGACAGGGGTTTGGCACTGAAGCTTTCTTT
TRBV27,NA,15,few,TRBJ2-7,CASSLRAEHRYEQYF,TGTGCCAGCAGTTTAAGGGCCGAACATCGATACGAGCAGTACTTC
TRBV28,NA,14,few,TRBJ2-3,CASRSAGNTDTQYF,TGTGCCAGCAGGTCGGCGGGGAACACAGATACGCAGTATTTT
TRBV7-9,NA,14,few,TRBJ1-4,CASSSRRVEEKLFF,TGTGCCAGCAGCTCCCGAAGGGTAGAGGAAAAACTGTTTTTT
TRBV29-1,NA,13,many,TRBJ2-1,CSVVRRTYNEQFF,TGCAGCGTTGTTCGCAGGACCTACAATGAGCAGTTCTTC
TRBV5-1,NA,14,NA,TRBJ1-1,CASSLEGRLNDAFF,TGCGCCAGCAGCTTGGAAGGCAGGTTGAATGACGCTTTCTTT
TRBV4-3,NA,15,NA,TRBJ1-1,CASSRISPANTEAFF,TGCGCCAGCAGCCGAATCTCGCCAGCGAACACTGAAGCTTTCTTT
TRBV13,NA,11,many,TRBJ2-7,CASSLGIEQYF,TGTGCCAGCAGCTTAGGGATCGAGCAGTACTTC
TRBV29-1,TRBD2,16,NA,TRBJ2-5,CSVVFRLAGEGGTQYF,TGCAGCGTTGTATTCCGTCTAGCGGGTGAAGGAGGGACCCAGTACTTC
TRBV5-1,TRBD2,15,many,TRBJ2-2,CASSLPGGDTGELFF,TGCGCCAGCAGCTTGCCGGGAGGCGACACCGGGGAGCTGTTTTTT
TRBV7-2,TRBD2,13,few,TRBJ2-3,CAQAGTSAGTQYF,TGTGCACAAGCGGGGACTAGCGCTGGTACGCAGTATTTT
TRBV4-3,NA,14,few,TRBJ2-3,CASSQDWGATDLYF,TGCGCCAGCAGCCAAGATTGGGGGGCCACAGACCTCTATTTT
TRBV10-3,NA,15,few,TRBJ2-1,CAIMSRQTVPNEQFF,TGTGCCATCATGAGTCGACAGACAGTTCCCAATGAGCAGTTCTTC
TRBV11-2,TRBD2,15,NA,TRBJ2-5,CASSPTSGSSETQYF,TGTGCCAGCAGTCCGACTAGCGGGAGTTCAGAGACCCAGTACTTC
TRBV20-1,TRBD2,15,NA,TRBJ2-7,CSATHGGRYSYEQYF,TGCAGTGCCACACATGGCGGGAGATACTCCTACGAGCAGTACTTC
TRBV20-1,TRBD1,14,NA,TRBJ2-1,CSARDLGQGYEQFF,TGCAGTGCTAGAGATCTAGGACAGGGGTATGAGCAGTTCTTC
TRBV9,NA,15,NA,TRBJ2-4,CASSVGSPAANIQYF,TGTGCCAGCAGCGTTGGTTCCCCCGCGGCAAACATTCAGTACTTC
TRBV5-1,NA,16,few,TRBJ2-2,CASSLVAQGNTGELFF,TGCGCCAGCAGCTTGGTAGCCCAGGGGAACACCGGGGAGCTGTTTTTT
TRBV15,NA,15,NA,TRBJ2-2,CATSRDRVDTGELFF,TGTGCCACCAGCAGAGACAGGGTCGACACCGGGGAGCTGTTTTTT
TRBV6-5,TRBD2,17,NA,TRBJ2-3,CASSSFPAGTSTDTQYF,TGTGCCAGCAGTTCATTCCCAGCGGGGACTAGCACAGATACGCAGTATTTT
TRBV15,NA,14,NA,TRBJ2-2,CATRGPGGTGELFF,TGTGCCACCAGGGGACCCGGGGGCACCGGGGAGCTGTTTTTT
TRBV29-1,NA,12,NA,TRBJ1-6,CSVGEQNSPLHF,TGCAGCGTTGGGGAGCAGAATTCACCCCTCCACTTT
TRBV20-1,NA,13,NA,TRBJ1-2,CSARVEGNYGYTF,TGCAGTGCTAGAGTCGAAGGGAACTATGGCTACACCTTC
TRBV4-2,TRBD1,14,few,TRBJ1-1,CASSQPDRGPEAFF,TGTGCCAGCAGCCAGCCGGACAGGGGGCCTGAAGCTTTCTTT